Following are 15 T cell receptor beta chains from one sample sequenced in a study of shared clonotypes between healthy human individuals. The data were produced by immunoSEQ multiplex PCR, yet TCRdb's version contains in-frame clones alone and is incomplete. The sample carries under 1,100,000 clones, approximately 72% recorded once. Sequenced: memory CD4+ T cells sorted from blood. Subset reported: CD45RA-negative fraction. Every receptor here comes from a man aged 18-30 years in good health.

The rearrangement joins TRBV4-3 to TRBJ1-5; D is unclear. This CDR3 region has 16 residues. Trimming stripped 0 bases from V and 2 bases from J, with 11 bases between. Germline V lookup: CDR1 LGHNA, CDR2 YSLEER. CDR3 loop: CASSQDWSTGNQPQHF. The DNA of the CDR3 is TGCGCCAGCAGCCAAGACTGGTCTACAGGCAATCAGCCCCAGCATTTT.

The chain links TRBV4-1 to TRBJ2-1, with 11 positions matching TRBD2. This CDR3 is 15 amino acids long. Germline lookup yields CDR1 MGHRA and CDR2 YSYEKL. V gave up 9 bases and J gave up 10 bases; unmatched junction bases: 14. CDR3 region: CASKSLSGGAREQFF. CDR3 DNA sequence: TGCGCCAGTAAATCCCTTAGCGGGGGGGCCCGGGAGCAGTTCTTC.

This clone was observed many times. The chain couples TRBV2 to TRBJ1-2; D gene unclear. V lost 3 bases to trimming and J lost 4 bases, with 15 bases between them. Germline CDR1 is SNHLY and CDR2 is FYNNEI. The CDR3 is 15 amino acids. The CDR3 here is CASSDLSRSTYGYTF. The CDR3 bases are TGTGCCAGCAGTGATCTTTCACGAAGCACCTATGGCTACACCTTC.

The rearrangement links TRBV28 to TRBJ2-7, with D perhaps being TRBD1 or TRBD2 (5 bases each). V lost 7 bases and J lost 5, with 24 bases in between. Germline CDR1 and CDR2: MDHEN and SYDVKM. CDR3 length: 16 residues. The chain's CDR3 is CASMGVRQAIRNEQYF. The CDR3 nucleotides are TGTGCCAGCATGGGGGTCCGGCAGGCGATTCGAAACGAGCAGTACTTC.

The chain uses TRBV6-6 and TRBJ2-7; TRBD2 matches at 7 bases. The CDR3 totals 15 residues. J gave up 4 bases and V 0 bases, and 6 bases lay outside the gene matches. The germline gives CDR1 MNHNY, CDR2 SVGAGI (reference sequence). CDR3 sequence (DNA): TGTGCCAGCAGTTACTCGTCGCAGGGAGGGTACGAGCAGTACTTC. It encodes CASSYSSQGGYEQYF.

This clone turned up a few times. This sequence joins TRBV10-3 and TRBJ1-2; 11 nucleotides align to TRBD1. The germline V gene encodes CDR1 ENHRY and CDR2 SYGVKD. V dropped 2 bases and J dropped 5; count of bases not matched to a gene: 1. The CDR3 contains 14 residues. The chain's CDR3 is CAISEGQGAYGYTF. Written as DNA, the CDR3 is TGTGCCATCAGTGAGGGACAGGGGGCGTATGGCTACACCTTC.

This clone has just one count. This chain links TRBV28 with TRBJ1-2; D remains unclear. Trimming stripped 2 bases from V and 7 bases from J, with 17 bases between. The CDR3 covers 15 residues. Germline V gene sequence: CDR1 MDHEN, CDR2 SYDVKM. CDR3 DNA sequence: TGTGCCAGCAGTTTAGCCCCCTCGGGGAGACTTGGCTACACCTTC. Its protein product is CASSLAPSGRLGYTF.

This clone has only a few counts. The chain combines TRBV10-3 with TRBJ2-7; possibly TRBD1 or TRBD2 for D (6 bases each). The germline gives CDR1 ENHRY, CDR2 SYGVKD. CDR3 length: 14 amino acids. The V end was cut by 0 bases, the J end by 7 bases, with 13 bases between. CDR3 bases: TGTGCCATCAGTGAGTCCGGGGGCCGGCAAGAGCAGTACTTC. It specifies CAISESGGRQEQYF.

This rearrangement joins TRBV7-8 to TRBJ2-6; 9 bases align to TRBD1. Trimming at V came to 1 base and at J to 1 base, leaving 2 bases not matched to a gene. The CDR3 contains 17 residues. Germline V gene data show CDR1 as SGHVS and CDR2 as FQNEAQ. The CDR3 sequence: CASSLGTGVSGANVLTF. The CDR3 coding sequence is TGTGCCAGCAGCTTAGGGACAGGGGTGTCTGGGGCCAACGTCCTGACTTTC.

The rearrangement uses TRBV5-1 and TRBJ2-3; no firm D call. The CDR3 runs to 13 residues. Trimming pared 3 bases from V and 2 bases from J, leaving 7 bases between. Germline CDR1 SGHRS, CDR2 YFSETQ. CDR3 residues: CASSWTPTDTQYF. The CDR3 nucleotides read TGCGCCAGCAGCTGGACCCCCACAGATACGCAGTATTTT. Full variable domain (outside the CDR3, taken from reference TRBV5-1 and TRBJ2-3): KAGVTQTPRYLIKTRGQQVTLSCSPISGHRSVSWYQQTPGQGLQFLFEYFSETQRNKGNFPGRFSGRQFSNSRSEMNVSTLELGDSALYLCASSWTPTDTQYFGPGTRLTVL.

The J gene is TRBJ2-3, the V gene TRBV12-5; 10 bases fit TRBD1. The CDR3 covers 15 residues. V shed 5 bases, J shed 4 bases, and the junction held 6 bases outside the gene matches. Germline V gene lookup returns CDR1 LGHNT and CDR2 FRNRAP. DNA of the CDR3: TGTGCTAGTGGTCCCGGACAGGGGGGGGCAGATACGCAGTATTTT. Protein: CASGPGQGGADTQYF.

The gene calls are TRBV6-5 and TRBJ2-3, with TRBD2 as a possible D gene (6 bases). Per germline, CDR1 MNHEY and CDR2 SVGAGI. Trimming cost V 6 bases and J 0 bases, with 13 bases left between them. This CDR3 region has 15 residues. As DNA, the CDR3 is TGTGCCAGCAGGGGTAGCGGAGTTAGCACAGATACGCAGTATTTT. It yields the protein CASRGSGVSTDTQYF.

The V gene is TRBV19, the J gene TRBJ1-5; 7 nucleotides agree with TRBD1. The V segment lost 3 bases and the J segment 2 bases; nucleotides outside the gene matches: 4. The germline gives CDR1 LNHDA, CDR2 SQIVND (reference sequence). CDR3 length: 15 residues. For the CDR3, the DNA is TGTGCCAGTAGTATCACAGGGGTTGGCAATCAGCCCCAGCATTTT. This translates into CASSITGVGNQPQHF.

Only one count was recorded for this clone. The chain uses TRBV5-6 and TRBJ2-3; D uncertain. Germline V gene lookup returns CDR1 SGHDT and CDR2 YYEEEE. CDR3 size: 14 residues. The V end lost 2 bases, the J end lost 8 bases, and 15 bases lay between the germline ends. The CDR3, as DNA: TGTGCCAGCAGCTTACGGCACGTTCTCGTTACGCAGTATTTT. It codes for CASSLRHVLVTQYF.

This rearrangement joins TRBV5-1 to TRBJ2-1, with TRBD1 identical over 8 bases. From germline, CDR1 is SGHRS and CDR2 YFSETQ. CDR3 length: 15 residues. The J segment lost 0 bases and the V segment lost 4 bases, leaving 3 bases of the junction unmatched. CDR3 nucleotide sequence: TGCGCCAGCAGCGGGGGACAGGTCTCCTACAATGAGCAGTTCTTC. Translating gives CASSGGQVSYNEQFF.